The 19 T cell receptor beta chains given below trace back to one sample, sequenced in a study of blood T cell repertoires in COVID-19. Generated by immunoSEQ multiplex PCR, the TCRdb table keeps only in-frame clones and is missing some. The table includes 69,000 or so clones, roughly 80% detected once. Sequencing was carried out using peripheral blood. Every receptor here comes from a woman older than 75 with active or convalescent COVID-19.

The V gene is TRBV5-1, the J gene TRBJ2-5, with 7 bases aligning to TRBD1. Germline V gene lookup returns CDR1 SGHRS and CDR2 YFSETQ. The CDR3 loop spans 14 amino acids. V trimming: 4 bases; J trimming: 2 bases; junction bases outside the gene matches: 5. In DNA, the CDR3 is TGCGCCAGCAGCCCAAGGACAGGACAAGAGACCCAGTACTTC. It translates to CASSPRTGQETQYF.

Only a few counts were recorded for this clone. The genes are TRBV5-1 and TRBJ1-5; tentative D call: TRBD1 (6 bases). This CDR3 contains 13 residues. Germline values: CDR1 SGHRS, CDR2 YFSETQ. V was clipped by 4 bases and J by 5 bases, with 10 bases between them. Here the CDR3 DNA reads TGCGCCAGCAGCCCGAACAGGGATCAGCCCCAGCATTTT. It codes for CASSPNRDQPQHF.

The chain links TRBV2 to TRBJ2-2, with 13 bases aligning to TRBD2. V shed 4 bases, J shed 0 bases, and the junction held 2 bases outside the gene matches. This CDR3 contains 17 residues. Germline V gives CDR1 SNHLY, CDR2 FYNNEI. The CDR3, as DNA: TGTGCCAGCAGTGCGACTAGCGGGAGGCCGAACACCGGGGAGCTGTTTTTT. It codes for CASSATSGRPNTGELFF.

Worth noting for this clone: Germline and junction disagree at one end, which may indicate a read error. The V and J genes are TRBV7-2 and TRBJ2-7; 14 bases match TRBD2. CDR3 length: 14 residues. Germline V gene sequence: CDR1 SGHTA, CDR2 FQGNSA. CDR3 DNA sequence: TGTGCCAGCAGCCCAGGACTAGCGGGAGGAAACGCGGACTTC. This gives the protein CASSPGLAGGNADF.

The chain links TRBV2 to TRBJ2-1, with 8 bases that match TRBD1. From germline, CDR1 is SNHLY and CDR2 FYNNEI. Losses at the gene ends were 6 bases for V and 2 bases for J; bases not matched to a gene: 0. This CDR3 has 13 residues. The chain's CDR3 is CASRGQAYNEQFF. DNA for the CDR3: TGTGCCAGCAGGGGACAGGCCTACAATGAGCAGTTCTTC.

This sequence joins TRBV9 and TRBJ2-2; 8 bases agree with TRBD2. Looked up from germline, CDR1 is SGDLS and CDR2 is YYNGEE. This CDR3 has 17 amino acids. The junction had 9 bases not matched to a gene; V was cut back by 0 bases and J by 5 bases. The CDR3 reads CASSVAPTSAETGELFF. The CDR3 nucleotides read TGTGCCAGCAGCGTAGCCCCGACTAGCGCAGAGACCGGGGAGCTGTTTTTT.

V is TRBV5-8 and J is TRBJ1-5, with 8 bases lining up with TRBD1. The CDR3 sequence is 15 residues long. With 4 bases clipped from V and 10 bases from J, the junction kept 13 bases outside the gene matches. CDR1 is SGHTS, CDR2 YDEGEE, per germline. The CDR3 nucleotides are TGTGCCAGCAGCCTATTCGGACAGGGTGTTTACCCCCAGCATTTT. Translating gives CASSLFGQGVYPQHF.

The J gene is TRBJ1-6, the V gene TRBV7-2; the match to TRBD1 covers 8 bases. CDR3 size: 14 residues. In germline, CDR1 is SGHTA, CDR2 FQGNSA. V lost 4 bases, J lost 8 bases, and 4 bases stayed unmatched. The CDR3 protein is CASSSGQVYSPLHF. The CDR3 DNA sequence: TGTGCCAGCAGCTCGGGACAGGTTTATTCACCCCTCCACTTT.

V is TRBV7-9 and J is TRBJ2-1; 9 nucleotides agree with TRBD2. Germline trimming cut 3 bases from V and 9 bases from J; bases unmatched to any gene: 6. Germline CDR1 and CDR2: SEHNR and FQNEAQ (reference sequence). This CDR3 has 14 residues. The CDR3 region has the DNA TGTGCCAGCAGCTTTTGGACTAGCGAAGGTGAGCAGTTCTTC. Amino acids: CASSFWTSEGEQFF.

V and J are TRBV6-4 and TRBJ2-2, with TRBD1 as a possible D gene (6 bases). V was cut by 8 bases and J by 4 bases, with 11 bases left in between. Germline V gene data show CDR1 as MRHNA and CDR2 as SNTAGT. The CDR3 loop spans 13 amino acids. CDR3 sequence reads: CASGGGFTGELFF. For the CDR3, the DNA is TGTGCCAGCGGGGGCGGATTCACCGGGGAGCTGTTTTTT.

The gene calls are TRBV28 and TRBJ1-5; 7 bases are a match to TRBD1. This CDR3 has 15 residues. The V and J ends lost 2 bases and 3 bases, in that order; junction bases with no gene match: 4. In germline, CDR1 is MDHEN, CDR2 SYDVKM. CDR3 in amino acids: CASSLLTGYNQPQHF. DNA for the CDR3: TGTGCCAGCAGTTTACTGACAGGGTACAATCAGCCCCAGCATTTT.

The sample holds one count of this clone. The chain combines TRBV6-5 with TRBJ2-7; 7 bases line up with TRBD1. The CDR3 has 15 amino acids. J lost 1 base, V lost 0 bases, and 3 bases had no gene match. The germline gives CDR1 MNHEY, CDR2 SVGAGI. The CDR3 region is CASSYSNRGSYEQYF. CDR3 coding DNA: TGTGCCAGCAGTTACTCGAACAGGGGTTCCTACGAGCAGTACTTC.

The V gene is TRBV19, the J gene TRBJ2-7, with D perhaps TRBD1 (5 bases). CDR3 length: 15 amino acids. Germline V gene lookup returns CDR1 LNHDA and CDR2 SQIVND (reference sequence). V was clipped by 3 bases and J by 1 base, with 13 bases between them. The CDR3, as DNA: TGTGCCAGTAGTATGGCCGCGACAGTTTCCTACGAGCAGTACTTC. Its translation is CASSMAATVSYEQYF.

This chain connects TRBV7-2 to TRBJ1-1, with D hard to call. V dropped 5 bases and J dropped 6 bases, with 7 bases sitting between them. The CDR3 spans 11 residues. The V gene's germline CDR1 is SGHTA and CDR2 FQGNSA. The CDR3 protein is CASSRYSEAFF. The CDR3 nucleotides read TGTGCCAGCAGCCGCTACTCTGAAGCTTTCTTT.

The chain carries TRBV30 and TRBJ1-1; 7 bases match TRBD1. V shed 2 bases, J shed 7 bases, and the junction held 4 bases outside the gene matches. CDR1 and CDR2 (germline): GTSNPN, SVGIG (reference sequence). CDR3 size: 12 residues. Written as DNA, the CDR3 is TGTGCCTGGAGTCTCAACAGGGGTGAAGCTTTCTTT. It is translated as CAWSLNRGEAFF.

The J gene is TRBJ2-5, the V gene TRBV3-1 (or the pseudogene TRBV3-2), with D possibly TRBD2 on 6 matching bases. Germline lookup yields CDR1 LGHDT and CDR2 YNNKEL (reference sequence). V lost 7 bases and J 5 bases, leaving 11 bases between the germline ends. The CDR3 contains 12 residues. This chain's CDR3 is CASNRRGETQYF. The CDR3 DNA is TGTGCCAGCAACCGCCGGGGGGAGACCCAGTACTTC.

This clone was seen only once. The chain employs TRBV7-9 and TRBJ2-7, with 9 positions matching TRBD1. The V gene end was trimmed by 5 bases and the J gene end by 5 bases; junction bases not matched to a gene: 7. Germline CDR1 is SEHNR and CDR2 is FQNEAQ (reference sequence). CDR3 length: 14 residues. CDR3 bases: TGTGCCAGCAGCGGATGGACAGGGGTCCACGAGCAGTACTTC. Protein product: CASSGWTGVHEQYF.

The rearrangement uses TRBV6-6 and TRBJ1-4, with D possibly TRBD1 on 6 matching bases. Deletions cut 5 bases from V and 7 bases from J, with 17 bases between. The germline gives CDR1 MNHNY, CDR2 SVGAGI (reference sequence). The CDR3 has 15 residues. The chain's CDR3 is CASSDNRATVEKLFF. For the CDR3, the DNA is TGTGCCAGCAGTGACAACAGGGCAACAGTTGAAAAACTGTTTTTT.

V and J are TRBV4-2 and TRBJ2-2; 7 nucleotides line up with TRBD2. The CDR3 sequence is 17 residues long. With V trimmed by 0 bases and J by 6 bases, 10 bases remained unmatched. CDR1 LGHNA and CDR2 YNFKEQ come from the germline V gene. CDR3 protein: CASSQDMGSGKSGELFF. CDR3 nucleotides: TGTGCCAGCAGCCAAGATATGGGGAGCGGGAAGTCCGGGGAGCTGTTTTTT.